This TCR beta chain was identified in a study of CD4 T cells in relation to SARS-CoV-2 and coronaviruses. Comment on this clone: The antigen remains unidentified.

Some clones are missing from TCRdb's copy, which holds only in-frame ones; the method was immunoSEQ multiplex PCR. Among around 26,000 clones listed, 74% were seen once. Unexposed donor CD4+ T cells date from 2011-2018, before the COVID-19 pandemic. Isolation of CD4+ T cells took place after approximately 11 days in culture. As cell numbers allowed, unexposed-donor CD4+ T cells faced SARS-CoV-2 S/N and four cold-coronavirus spikes. Per the germline V gene, CDR1 is SGHNT and CDR2 is YENEEA. The junction had 12 bases not matched to a gene; V was cut back by 5 bases and J by 5 bases. The CDR3 runs 16 residues.

This sequence originates from a human donor in good health. Sequencing was done on a sample of CD4+ T cells from PBMCs, cultured in vitro. V and J are TRBV11-3 and TRBJ2-3, with TRBD2 matching over 8 bases. CDR3 amino acids: CASSPGLAPAGDTQYF. In DNA, the CDR3 is TGTGCCAGCAGCCCAGGACTAGCACCAGCGGGAGATACGCAGTATTTT.